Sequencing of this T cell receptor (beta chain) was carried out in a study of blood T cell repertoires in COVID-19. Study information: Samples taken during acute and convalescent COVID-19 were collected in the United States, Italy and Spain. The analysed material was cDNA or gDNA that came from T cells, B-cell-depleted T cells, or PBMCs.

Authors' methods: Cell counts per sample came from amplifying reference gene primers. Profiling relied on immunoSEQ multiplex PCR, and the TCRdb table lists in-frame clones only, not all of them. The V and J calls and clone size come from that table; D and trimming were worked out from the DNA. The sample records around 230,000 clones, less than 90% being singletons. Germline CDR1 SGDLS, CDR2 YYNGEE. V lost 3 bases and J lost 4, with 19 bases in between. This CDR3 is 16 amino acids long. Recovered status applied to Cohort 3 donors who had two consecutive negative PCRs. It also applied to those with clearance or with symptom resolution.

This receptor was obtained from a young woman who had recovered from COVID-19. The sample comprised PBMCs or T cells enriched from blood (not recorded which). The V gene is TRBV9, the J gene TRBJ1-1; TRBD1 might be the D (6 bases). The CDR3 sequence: CASSESHRDVGTEAFF. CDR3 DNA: TGTGCCAGCAGCGAGAGCCACAGGGACGTGGGCACTGAAGCTTTCTTT.